The clone carrying this T cell receptor beta chain was seen only a few times. The antigen is not known. The record originates from a study of T cell responses to AZD1222 COVID-19 vaccine. Study-wide points: Receipt of two AZD1222 doses was followed by a rise in Spike-specific TCR breadth and depth. At study baseline, merely over 5 AZD1222 recipients were seropositive.

Second-dose intervals of approximately 4 or approximately 12 weeks were pooled. Measured with immunoSEQ multiplex PCR; TCRdb has only the in-frame clones, and not every one. The table records around 190,000 clones, around 94% of them present only once. The CDR3 length is 13 residues. V lost 7 bases to trimming and J lost 7 bases, with 17 bases between them. The germline gives CDR1 MNHEY, CDR2 SMNVEV (reference sequence). This material consisted of peripheral blood, taken 28 days after the second AZD1222 dose. The chain combines TRBV27 with TRBJ2-7; a weak D match, TRBD2 (6 bases). The TCR originated in an adult who received the AZD1222 COVID-19 vaccine. CDR3 DNA sequence: TGTGCCAGCACCCGCCGGCTGGGGAGGGAGCAGTACTTC. Translation: CASTRRLGREQYF.